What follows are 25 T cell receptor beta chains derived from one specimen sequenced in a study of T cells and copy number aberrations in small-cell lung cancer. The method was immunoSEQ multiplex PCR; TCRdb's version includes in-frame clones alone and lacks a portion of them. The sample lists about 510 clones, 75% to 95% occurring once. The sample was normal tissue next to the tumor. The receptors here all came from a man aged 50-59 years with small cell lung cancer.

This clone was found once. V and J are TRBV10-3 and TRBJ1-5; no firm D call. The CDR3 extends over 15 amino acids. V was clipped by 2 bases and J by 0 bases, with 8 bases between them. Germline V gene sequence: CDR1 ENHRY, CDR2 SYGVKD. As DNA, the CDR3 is TGTGCCATCAGTGAGGGTCGGAATAGCAATCAGCCCCAGCATTTT. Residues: CAISEGRNSNQPQHF.

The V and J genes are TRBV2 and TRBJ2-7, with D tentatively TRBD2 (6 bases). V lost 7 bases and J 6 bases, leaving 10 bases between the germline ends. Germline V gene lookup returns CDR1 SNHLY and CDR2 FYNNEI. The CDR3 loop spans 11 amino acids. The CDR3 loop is CASIEEGEQYF. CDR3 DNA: TGTGCCAGCATAGAGGAGGGCGAGCAGTACTTC.

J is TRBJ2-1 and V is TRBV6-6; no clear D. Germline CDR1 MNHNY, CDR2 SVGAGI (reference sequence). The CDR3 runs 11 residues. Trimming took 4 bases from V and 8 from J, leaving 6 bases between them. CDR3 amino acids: CASSSRDEQFF. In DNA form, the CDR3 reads TGTGCCAGCAGTTCTCGCGATGAGCAGTTCTTC.

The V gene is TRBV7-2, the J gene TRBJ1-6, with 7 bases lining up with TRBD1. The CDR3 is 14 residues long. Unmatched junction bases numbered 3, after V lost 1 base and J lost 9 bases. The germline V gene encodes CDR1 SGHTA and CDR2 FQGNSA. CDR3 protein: CASSLGDSTSPLHF. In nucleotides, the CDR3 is TGTGCCAGCAGCTTAGGGGACAGCACTTCACCCCTCCACTTT.

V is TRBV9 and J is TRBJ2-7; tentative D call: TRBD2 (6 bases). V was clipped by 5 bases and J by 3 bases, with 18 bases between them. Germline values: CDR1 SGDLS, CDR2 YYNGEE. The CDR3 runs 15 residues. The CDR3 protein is CASSYSEEGGYEQYF. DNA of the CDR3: TGTGCCAGCAGTTACTCCGAGGAGGGCGGCTACGAGCAGTACTTC.

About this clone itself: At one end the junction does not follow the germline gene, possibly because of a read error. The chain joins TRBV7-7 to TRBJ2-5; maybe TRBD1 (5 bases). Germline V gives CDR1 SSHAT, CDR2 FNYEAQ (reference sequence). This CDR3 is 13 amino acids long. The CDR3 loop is CASSKGVQETQYF. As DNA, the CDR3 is TGTGCTAGCAGTAAAGGGGTACAAGAGACCCAGTACTTC. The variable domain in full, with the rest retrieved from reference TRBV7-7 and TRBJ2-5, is GAGVSQSPRYKVTKRGQDVTLRCDPISSHATLYWYQQALGQGPEFLTYFNYEAQPDKSGLPSDRFSAERPEGSISTLTIQRTEQRDSAMYRCASSKGVQETQYFGPGTRLLVL.

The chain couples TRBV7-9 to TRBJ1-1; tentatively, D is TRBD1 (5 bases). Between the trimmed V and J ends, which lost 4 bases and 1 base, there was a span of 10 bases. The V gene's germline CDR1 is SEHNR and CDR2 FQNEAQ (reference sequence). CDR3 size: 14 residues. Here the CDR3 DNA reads TGTGCCAGCAGCTCAGGGCAAGGGAACACTGAAGCTTTCTTT. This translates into CASSSGQGNTEAFF.

In DNA, the CDR3 is TGCGCCAGCAGCCAAGGATCGCGAATAAACAATGAGCAGTTCTTC. Amino acids: CASSQGSRINNEQFF. The gene calls are TRBV4-1 and TRBJ2-1, with no clear D. The CDR3 is 15 residues long. Germline lookup yields CDR1 MGHRA and CDR2 YSYEKL. V lost 1 base to trimming and J lost 5 bases, with 12 bases between them.

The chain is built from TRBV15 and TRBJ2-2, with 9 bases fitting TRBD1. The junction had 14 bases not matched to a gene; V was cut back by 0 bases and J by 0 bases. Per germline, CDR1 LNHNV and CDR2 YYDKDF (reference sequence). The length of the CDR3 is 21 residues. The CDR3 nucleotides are TGTGCCACCAGCAGAGAAAGAACCGGGACAGGGCAAAACGCGAACACCGGGGAGCTGTTTTTT. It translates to CATSRERTGTGQNANTGELFF.

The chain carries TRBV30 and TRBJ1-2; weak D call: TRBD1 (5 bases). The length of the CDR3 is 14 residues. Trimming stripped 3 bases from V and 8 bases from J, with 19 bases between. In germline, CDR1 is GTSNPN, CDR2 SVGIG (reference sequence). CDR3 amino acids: CAWRTRQTEGGYTF. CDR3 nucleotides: TGTGCCTGGAGGACGAGACAGACCGAAGGCGGCTACACCTTC.

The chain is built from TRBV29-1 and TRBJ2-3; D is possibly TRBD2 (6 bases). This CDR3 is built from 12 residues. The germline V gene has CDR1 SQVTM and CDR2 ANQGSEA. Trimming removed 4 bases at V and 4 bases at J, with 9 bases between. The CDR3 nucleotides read TGCAGCGTTGTTGGGACTGCAGATACGCAGTATTTT. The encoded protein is CSVVGTADTQYF.

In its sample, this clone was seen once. The CDR3 DNA is TGCGCCAGCAGCTTGGAGATGGACACTGAAGCTTTCTTT. Protein: CASSLEMDTEAFF. This sequence joins TRBV5-1 and TRBJ1-1, with D unclear. Germline values: CDR1 SGHRS, CDR2 YFSETQ. The CDR3 loop spans 13 amino acids. Trimming pared 0 bases from V and 3 bases from J, leaving 6 bases between.

The CDR3 here is CASSQAYSGVENIQYF. The CDR3, as DNA: TGCGCCAGCAGCCAAGCTTATAGTGGAGTGGAAAACATTCAGTACTTC. The chain employs TRBV4-3 and TRBJ2-4; D is unresolved. CDR3 length equals 16 residues. Trimming took off 1 base at V and 5 bases at J, with 15 bases between the two ends. Germline V gene sequence: CDR1 LGHNA, CDR2 YSLEER.

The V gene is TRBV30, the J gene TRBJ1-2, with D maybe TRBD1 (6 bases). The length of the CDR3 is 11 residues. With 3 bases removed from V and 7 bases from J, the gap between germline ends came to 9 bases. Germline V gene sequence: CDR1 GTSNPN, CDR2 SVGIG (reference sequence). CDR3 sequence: CAWSLGGGYTF. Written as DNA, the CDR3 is TGTGCCTGGAGCTTAGGGGGTGGCTACACCTTC.

The CDR3: CASSSGQPYEQYF. The CDR3 DNA is TGTGCCAGCAGCTCGGGACAGCCCTACGAGCAGTACTTC. The chain uses TRBV11-3 and TRBJ2-7, with TRBD1 identical over 7 bases. The V and J ends lost 4 bases and 2 bases, in that order; junction bases with no gene match: 2. The CDR3 loop spans 13 amino acids. CDR1 and CDR2 (germline): SGHNT, YENEEA. The full variable domain, its missing parts supplied by reference TRBV11-3 and TRBJ2-7, is EAGVVQSPRYKIIEKKQPVAFWCNPISGHNTLYWYLQNLGQGPELLIRYENEEAVDDSQLPKDRFSAERLKGVDSTLKIQPAELGDSAVYLCASSSGQPYEQYFGPGTRLTVT.

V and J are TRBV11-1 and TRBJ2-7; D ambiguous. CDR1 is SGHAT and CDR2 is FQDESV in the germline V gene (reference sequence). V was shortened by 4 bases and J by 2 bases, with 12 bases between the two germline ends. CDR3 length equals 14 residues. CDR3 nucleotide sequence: TGTGCCAGCAGCTCAACTACCCGGCCCTACGAGCAGTACTTC. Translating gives CASSSTTRPYEQYF.

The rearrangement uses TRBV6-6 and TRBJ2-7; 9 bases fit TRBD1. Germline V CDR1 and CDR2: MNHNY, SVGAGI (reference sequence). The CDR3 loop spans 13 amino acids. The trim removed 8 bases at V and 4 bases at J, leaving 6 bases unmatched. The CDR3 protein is CASGKGQGYEQYF. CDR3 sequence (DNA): TGTGCCAGCGGAAAGGGACAGGGATACGAGCAGTACTTC.

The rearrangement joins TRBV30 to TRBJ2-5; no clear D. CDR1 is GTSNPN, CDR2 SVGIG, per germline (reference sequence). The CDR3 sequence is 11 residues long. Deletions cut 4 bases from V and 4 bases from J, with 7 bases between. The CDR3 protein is CAWTRTETQYF. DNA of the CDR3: TGTGCCTGGACCCGTACAGAGACCCAGTACTTC.

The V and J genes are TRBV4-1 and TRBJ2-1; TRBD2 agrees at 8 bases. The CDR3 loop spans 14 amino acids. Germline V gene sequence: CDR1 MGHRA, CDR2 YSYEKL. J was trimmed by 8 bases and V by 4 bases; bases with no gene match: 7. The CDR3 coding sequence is TGCGCCAGCAGCCCCCGGGAGGGTTGGCATGAGCAGTTCTTC. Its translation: CASSPREGWHEQFF.

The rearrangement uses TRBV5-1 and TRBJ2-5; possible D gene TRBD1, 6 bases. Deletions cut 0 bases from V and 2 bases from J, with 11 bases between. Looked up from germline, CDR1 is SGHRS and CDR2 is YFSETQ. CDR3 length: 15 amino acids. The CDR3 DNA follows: TGCGCCAGCAGCTTGGTCGTAGGGGGACAAGAGACCCAGTACTTC. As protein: CASSLVVGGQETQYF.

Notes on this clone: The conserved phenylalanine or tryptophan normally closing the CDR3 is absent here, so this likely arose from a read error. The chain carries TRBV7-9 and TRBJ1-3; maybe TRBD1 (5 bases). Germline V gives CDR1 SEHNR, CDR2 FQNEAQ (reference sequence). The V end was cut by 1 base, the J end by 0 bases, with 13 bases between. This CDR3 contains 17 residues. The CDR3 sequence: CASSLEGQGFSGNTIYC. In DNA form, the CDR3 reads TGTGCCAGCAGCTTAGAGGGTCAGGGTTTCTCTGGAAACACCATATATTGT.

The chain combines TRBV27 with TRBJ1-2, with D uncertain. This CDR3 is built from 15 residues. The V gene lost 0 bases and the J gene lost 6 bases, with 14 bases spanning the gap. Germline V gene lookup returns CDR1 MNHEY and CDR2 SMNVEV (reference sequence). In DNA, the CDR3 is TGTGCCAGCAGTTTATCTCGGGGAGGACTGAATGGCTACACCTTC. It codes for CASSLSRGGLNGYTF.

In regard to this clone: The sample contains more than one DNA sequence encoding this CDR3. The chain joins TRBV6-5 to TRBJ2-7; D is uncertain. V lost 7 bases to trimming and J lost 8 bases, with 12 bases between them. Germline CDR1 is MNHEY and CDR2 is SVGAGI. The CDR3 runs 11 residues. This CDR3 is CASKKASKQYF. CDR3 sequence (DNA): TGTGCCAGCAAGAAAGCGTCAAAGCAGTACTTC.

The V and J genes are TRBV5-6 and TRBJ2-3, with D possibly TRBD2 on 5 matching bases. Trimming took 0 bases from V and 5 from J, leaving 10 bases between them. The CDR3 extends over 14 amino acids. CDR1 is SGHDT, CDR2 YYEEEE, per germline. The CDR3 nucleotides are TGTGCCAGCAGCTTGGCCCCCGCGGGAGATACGCAGTATTTT. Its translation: CASSLAPAGDTQYF.

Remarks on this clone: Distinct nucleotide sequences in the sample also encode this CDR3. CDR3 bases: TGCGCCAGCAGCCAAGAATCTGCGGGGGAGAGAAACGAGCAGTACTTC. Its protein is CASSQESAGERNEQYF. The gene calls are TRBV4-1 and TRBJ2-7; 7 bases fit TRBD2. The V and J ends lost 0 bases and 5 bases, in that order; junction bases with no gene match: 10. In germline, CDR1 is MGHRA, CDR2 YSYEKL. The CDR3 is made up of 16 amino acids.